This passage covers 16 T cell receptor beta chains from one sample sequenced in a study of tumor-infiltrating lymphocytes in localized non-small cell lung cancer. Clones were read by immunoSEQ multiplex PCR, and TCRdb kept only the in-frame ones, dropping some. The repertoire holds 5,000 to 6,000 clones, 66% seen once, with 11% to 15% in the top ten. Input material: uninvolved lung tissue not adjacent to the tumor. All receptors come from a human donor with non-small cell lung cancer.

V usage is TRBV9 and J usage is TRBJ1-3; the D is unclear. This CDR3 is built from 17 residues. Germline CDR1 reads SGDLS; CDR2 reads YYNGEE. The germline V and J ends were trimmed by 0 bases and 1 base, with 14 bases remaining between them. CDR3 in amino acids: CASSVAGSLSSGNTIYF. The CDR3 DNA reads TGTGCCAGCAGCGTAGCGGGGAGCCTGTCGTCTGGAAACACCATATATTTT. Full variable domain (outside the CDR3, taken from reference TRBV9 and TRBJ1-3): DSGVTQTPKHLITATGQRVTLRCSPRSGDLSVYWYQQSLDQGLQFLIQYYNGEERAKGNILERFSAQQFPDLHSELNLSSLELGDSALYFCASSVAGSLSSGNTIYFGEGSWLTVV.

This sequence joins TRBV6-6 and TRBJ1-1; 9 nucleotides match TRBD1. Germline assignment: CDR1 MNHNY and CDR2 SVGAGI (reference sequence). This CDR3 region has 14 residues. The trim removed 10 bases at V and 1 base at J, leaving 7 bases unmatched. The CDR3 is CATRGTGSNTEAFF. DNA of the CDR3: TGTGCCACCCGAGGGACAGGGTCGAACACTGAAGCTTTCTTT.

In its sample, this clone was seen a few times. V usage is TRBV6-6 and J usage is TRBJ1-1; no definite D call. The germline V gene encodes CDR1 MNHNY and CDR2 SVGAGI (reference sequence). This CDR3 spans 15 amino acids. Trimming pared 0 bases from V and 0 bases from J, leaving 8 bases between. CDR3 sequence: CASSYSPLMNTEAFF. The DNA of the CDR3 is TGTGCCAGCAGTTACTCACCCCTCATGAACACTGAAGCTTTCTTT.

This chain joins TRBV10-3 and TRBJ2-5; 7 bases match TRBD2. The length of the CDR3 is 14 residues. The trim removed 6 bases at V and 4 bases at J, leaving 8 bases unmatched. Germline V gene data show CDR1 as ENHRY and CDR2 as SYGVKD. The CDR3 is CAISRSGIGETQYF. In DNA form, the CDR3 reads TGTGCCATCAGCCGAAGCGGGATAGGAGAGACCCAGTACTTC.

V is TRBV27 and J is TRBJ2-5; D perhaps matches TRBD2 (5 bases). From germline, CDR1 is MNHEY and CDR2 SMNVEV (reference sequence). V was cut by 3 bases and J by 0 bases, with 8 bases left in between. The CDR3 extends over 14 amino acids. For the CDR3, the DNA is TGTGCCAGCAGTTTTTCGGGGTACCAAGAGACCCAGTACTTC. It yields the protein CASSFSGYQETQYF.

This clone is a singleton in its sample. The V gene is TRBV29-1, the J gene TRBJ1-2; D ambiguous. This CDR3 spans 11 amino acids. Per the germline V gene, CDR1 is SQVTM and CDR2 is ANQGSEA. Trimming removed 7 bases from V and 7 bases from J, with 13 bases in between. The DNA of the CDR3 is TGCAGCGGGCGGGAGGGTGGTGGCTACACCTTC. It codes for CSGREGGGYTF.

The rearrangement uses TRBV25-1 and TRBJ1-2; D is unresolved. Per germline, CDR1 MGHDK and CDR2 SYGVNS. Trimming left V 3 bases short and J 0 bases short, with 11 bases between. This CDR3 comprises 15 residues. CDR3 DNA: TGTGCCAGCAGTGACCCAAGGGAGTCTAACTATGGCTACACCTTC. This translates into CASSDPRESNYGYTF.

By sample fraction, this clone is large. The V gene is TRBV27, the J gene TRBJ1-2; D not certain. V was shortened by 4 bases and J by 4 bases, with 10 bases between the two germline ends. CDR1 MNHEY and CDR2 SMNVEV come from the germline V gene (reference sequence). The CDR3 is made up of 13 amino acids. The chain's CDR3 is CASSSPGRYGYTF. The CDR3, as DNA: TGTGCCAGCAGTTCTCCGGGTCGCTATGGCTACACCTTC.

This clone was seen only a few times. The chain links TRBV28 to TRBJ1-5, with D perhaps matching TRBD1 (6 bases). The CDR3 loop spans 16 amino acids. Between the trimmed V and J ends, which lost 5 bases and 2 bases, there was a span of 16 bases. Germline V gene data show CDR1 as MDHEN and CDR2 as SYDVKM. The CDR3 protein is CASSNQGLWGNQPQHF. The DNA for the CDR3 is TGTGCCAGCAGTAATCAGGGGCTATGGGGCAATCAGCCCCAGCATTTT.

J is TRBJ1-4 and V is TRBV30; D is undetermined. The CDR3 totals 12 residues. Trimming removed 3 bases at V and 7 bases at J, with 9 bases between. Germline V CDR1 and CDR2: GTSNPN, SVGIG (reference sequence). The DNA for the CDR3 is TGTGCCTGGAGACGGGGTATTGAAAAACTGTTTTTT. This codes for CAWRRGIEKLFF.

The V call is TRBV30, the J call TRBJ1-2; D might be TRBD1 (5 bases). The germline V gene encodes CDR1 GTSNPN and CDR2 SVGIG (reference sequence). CDR3 length: 14 residues. V dropped 3 bases and J dropped 4 bases, with 15 bases sitting between them. The chain's CDR3 is CAWRVQGSGYGYTF. DNA of the CDR3: TGTGCCTGGAGGGTCCAGGGTTCTGGCTATGGCTACACCTTC.

This chain links TRBV7-9 with TRBJ2-7, with a possible D match to TRBD2 (6 bases). Germline lookup yields CDR1 SEHNR and CDR2 FQNEAQ (reference sequence). The CDR3 has 12 amino acids. Trimming removed 5 bases at V and 7 bases at J, with 12 bases between. The CDR3 DNA reads TGTGCCAGCAGCCCCACCCGGGGGGAGCAGTACTTC. This sequence encodes CASSPTRGEQYF.

The table lists this clone with a count of one. The chain links TRBV4-1 to TRBJ2-2; D may be TRBD1 (6 bases). V gave up 4 bases and J gave up 1 base, with 16 bases separating them. Germline V gene data show CDR1 as MGHRA and CDR2 as YSYEKL. The CDR3 length is 17 residues. This CDR3 is CASSPFGTGRNTGELFF. In DNA form, the CDR3 reads TGCGCCAGCAGCCCCTTCGGAACAGGGCGGAACACCGGGGAGCTGTTTTTT.

V gene TRBV20-1 combines with J gene TRBJ2-1; D tentatively reads TRBD1 or TRBD2 (6 bases each). The CDR3 loop spans 11 amino acids. V gave up 5 bases and J gave up 13 bases, with 15 bases separating them. The germline CDR1 and CDR2 sequences are DFQATT and SNEGSKA (reference sequence). This CDR3 reads CSAPRGGFQFF. The CDR3 nucleotides are TGCAGTGCTCCTAGAGGGGGGTTTCAGTTCTTC.

This chain joins TRBV4-1 and TRBJ2-3; D might be TRBD1 (5 bases). Germline V lookup: CDR1 MGHRA, CDR2 YSYEKL. The CDR3 totals 13 residues. Trimming removed 4 bases at V and 5 bases at J, with 10 bases between. The CDR3 protein is CASSRTREDTQYF. Here the CDR3 DNA reads TGCGCCAGCAGCCGCACCAGGGAAGATACGCAGTATTTT.

The chain links TRBV19 to TRBJ1-5, with D possibly matching TRBD1 (5 bases). CDR3 size: 14 residues. Germline V gives CDR1 LNHDA, CDR2 SQIVND (reference sequence). Trimming removed 5 bases at V and 9 bases at J, with 17 bases between. CDR3 in amino acids: CASSLTGQGRPQHF. CDR3 nucleotides: TGTGCCAGTAGTTTGACGGGGCAAGGGCGGCCCCAGCATTTT.